The 27 T cell receptor beta chains listed next were all sequenced from one sample in a study of control samples from healthy donors and cancer patients. Generated by immunoSEQ multiplex PCR, the TCRdb table keeps only in-frame clones and is missing some. The sample has about 120,000 clones; about nine tenths are singletons. Specimen: blood. These receptors were collected from a young man in good health.

The rearrangement uses TRBV5-1 and TRBJ2-3, with TRBD1 as a possible D gene (6 bases). The CDR3 loop spans 14 amino acids. Trimming took 4 bases from V and 2 from J, leaving 11 bases between them. The germline CDR1 and CDR2 sequences are SGHRS and YFSETQ. The CDR3 region is CASSPRTVTDTQYF. The DNA for the CDR3 is TGCGCCAGCAGCCCGAGGACAGTCACAGATACGCAGTATTTT.

DNA of the CDR3: TGTGCCTGGAGTGGGGGCGGGGAGCTGTTTTTT. This gives the protein CAWSGGGELFF. V usage is TRBV30 and J usage is TRBJ2-2; D not resolved. The CDR3 is 11 residues long. Trimming took off 1 base at V and 7 bases at J, with 4 bases between the two ends. Germline CDR1 and CDR2: GTSNPN and SVGIG (reference sequence).

The V call is TRBV2, the J call TRBJ2-3; D unclear. The length of the CDR3 is 16 residues. Trimming left V 2 bases short and J 3 bases short, with 15 bases between. From germline, CDR1 is SNHLY and CDR2 FYNNEI. The CDR3 reads CASSETDVELTDTQYF. The CDR3 DNA sequence: TGTGCCAGCAGTGAAACCGACGTCGAGCTGACAGATACGCAGTATTTT.

In this sample, this clone turned up once. CDR3 sequence (DNA): TGTGCCAGCAGTGAGGGGGACAGGGGGCGCCAAGAGACCCAGTACTTC. This encodes CASSEGDRGRQETQYF. The chain links TRBV25-1 to TRBJ2-5, with 12 bases lining up with TRBD1. This CDR3 comprises 16 residues. V trimming: 3 bases; J trimming: 1 base; junction bases outside the gene matches: 3. CDR1 MGHDK and CDR2 SYGVNS come from the germline V gene.

The rearrangement links TRBV2 to TRBJ2-7, with D possibly matching TRBD2 (5 bases). Germline assignment: CDR1 SNHLY and CDR2 FYNNEI. This CDR3 contains 14 residues. Trimming pared 3 bases from V and 3 bases from J, leaving 12 bases between. This chain's CDR3 is CASSETIDLYEQYF. The CDR3 DNA is TGTGCCAGCAGTGAGACTATAGACCTCTACGAGCAGTACTTC.

The rearrangement joins TRBV2 to TRBJ2-1; D not certain. CDR3 length equals 14 residues. V lost 6 bases to trimming and J lost 4 bases, with 13 bases between them. Germline lookup yields CDR1 SNHLY and CDR2 FYNNEI. The CDR3 loop is CASRNPARYNEQFF. The DNA for the CDR3 is TGTGCCAGCAGGAACCCAGCGAGATACAATGAGCAGTTCTTC.

J is TRBJ1-4 and V is TRBV4-1; 9 bases line up with TRBD1. Per germline, CDR1 MGHRA and CDR2 YSYEKL. V lost 6 bases, J lost 6 bases, and 8 bases stayed unmatched. CDR3 length: 15 amino acids. The CDR3 sequence: CASRHPGQGYEKLFF. In nucleotides, the CDR3 is TGCGCCAGCAGACACCCGGGACAGGGTTATGAAAAACTGTTTTTT.

The sample holds one count of this clone. This sequence joins TRBV23-1 and TRBJ1-5, with D possibly matching TRBD1 (5 bases). TRBV23-1 is annotated as an ORF whose role is uncertain. The CDR3 length is 15 residues. Trimming cost V 1 base and J 3 bases, with 10 bases left between them. The CDR3 spells CASSQYGQPNQPQHF. CDR3 nucleotides: TGCGCCAGCAGTCAATACGGACAACCCAATCAGCCCCAGCATTTT.

This clone was recorded once. The CDR3 reads CASRRTVAGAGGANVLTF. CDR3 coding DNA: TGTGCCAGCAGGCGGACGGTAGCGGGGGCAGGAGGGGCCAACGTCCTGACTTTC. The V call is TRBV13, the J call TRBJ2-6; 9 positions agree with TRBD2. In germline, CDR1 is PRHDT, CDR2 FYEKMQ (reference sequence). J gave up 4 bases and V 6 bases, and 13 bases lay outside the gene matches. CDR3 length: 18 residues.

V gene TRBV7-9 combines with J gene TRBJ1-6; D might be TRBD1 (5 bases). The CDR3 runs 17 residues. Germline-derived CDR1 and CDR2 are SEHNR and FQNEAQ (reference sequence). V was clipped by 4 bases and J by 0 bases, with 13 bases between them. As DNA, the CDR3 is TGTGCCAGCAGCTCATTGAGACAGAGCTCCTATAATTCACCCCTCCACTTT. Translation gives CASSSLRQSSYNSPLHF. Full variable domain (remainder filled in from reference TRBV7-9 and TRBJ1-6): DTGVSQNPRHKITKRGQNVTFRCDPISEHNRLYWYRQTLGQGPEFLTYFQNEAQLEKSRLLSDRFSAERPKGSFSTLEIQRTEQGDSAMYLCASSSLRQSSYNSPLHFGNGTRLTVT.

The table lists this clone with a few counts. V gene TRBV5-1 combines with J gene TRBJ2-6; no clear D. CDR3 length: 14 residues. The V gene's germline CDR1 is SGHRS and CDR2 YFSETQ. V was pared by 7 bases and J by 0 bases, with 8 bases between. The CDR3 is CASSGASGANVLTF. DNA of the CDR3: TGCGCCAGCTCCGGAGCCTCTGGGGCCAACGTCCTGACTTTC.

The chain is built from TRBV27 and TRBJ1-1; D ambiguous. Trimming pared 6 bases from V and 1 base from J, leaving 9 bases between. The germline V gene has CDR1 MNHEY and CDR2 SMNVEV (reference sequence). This CDR3 has 13 residues. CDR3 amino acids: CASRAGWNTEAFF. DNA of the CDR3: TGTGCCAGCAGGGCAGGTTGGAACACTGAAGCTTTCTTT.

The chain recombines TRBV11-2 with TRBJ2-7; the match to TRBD2 covers 7 bases. The junction had 6 bases not matched to a gene; V was cut back by 0 bases and J by 7 bases. CDR1 and CDR2 (germline): SGHAT, FQNNGV. The CDR3 loop spans 14 amino acids. This CDR3 reads CASSLEGLGGEQYF. The DNA for the CDR3 is TGTGCCAGCAGCTTAGAGGGCTTGGGGGGGGAGCAGTACTTC.

V and J are TRBV5-6 and TRBJ2-1; 14 bases agree with TRBD2. CDR3 length equals 18 residues. After removal of 4 bases from V and 1 base from J, the junction contained 7 bases not matched to a gene. Germline CDR1 and CDR2: SGHDT and YYEEEE. The CDR3 DNA sequence: TGTGCCAGCAGCCCGGGACTAGCGGGGGCCAGGTCCTACAATGAGCAGTTCTTC. Translated: CASSPGLAGARSYNEQFF.

The chain employs TRBV2 and TRBJ2-3; TRBD1 might be the D (7 bases). V lost 4 bases, J lost 3 bases, and 14 bases lay in between. Germline V gene data show CDR1 as SNHLY and CDR2 as FYNNEI. This CDR3 region has 15 residues. CDR3: CASSVGRGETDTQYF. CDR3 DNA: TGTGCCAGCAGTGTTGGCAGGGGGGAAACAGATACGCAGTATTTT.

The chain is built from TRBV6-2 or TRBV6-3 and TRBJ2-2; D gene ambiguous. This CDR3 comprises 14 residues. The V and J ends lost 2 bases and 1 base respectively, with 5 bases between them. Germline CDR1 and CDR2: MNHEY and SVGEGT. CDR3 residues: CASSYRVNTGELFF. CDR3 nucleotides: TGTGCCAGCAGTTACAGGGTGAACACCGGGGAGCTGTTTTTT.

J is TRBJ1-5 and V is TRBV2, with no clear D. The germline CDR1 and CDR2 sequences are SNHLY and FYNNEI. With 6 bases removed from V and 0 bases from J, the gap between germline ends came to 9 bases. The length of the CDR3 is 14 residues. This chain's CDR3 is CASSRTASNQPQHF. CDR3 coding DNA: TGTGCCAGCAGCCGGACGGCTAGCAATCAGCCCCAGCATTTT.

The chain joins TRBV28 to TRBJ2-1; no definite D call. V lost 2 bases and J lost 5, with 16 bases in between. The CDR3 runs to 16 residues. CDR1 is MDHEN, CDR2 SYDVKM, per germline. For the CDR3, the DNA is TGTGCCAGCAGTTTACTTGGTCAGACACATAACAATGAGCAGTTCTTC. Translation gives CASSLLGQTHNNEQFF.

The chain couples TRBV6-1 to TRBJ1-2; D may be TRBD1 (6 bases). From germline, CDR1 is MNHNS and CDR2 SASEGT. This CDR3 has 14 amino acids. V dropped 1 base and J dropped 7 bases, with 13 bases sitting between them. DNA of the CDR3: TGTGCCAGCAGTGAAGATCGGGGGCGGGCTGGCTACACCTTC. It translates to CASSEDRGRAGYTF.

The chain recombines TRBV5-4 with TRBJ2-3; possible D gene TRBD1, 6 bases. Germline CDR1 and CDR2: SGHNT and YYREEE (reference sequence). This CDR3 is 14 amino acids long. The ends were cut back, 4 bases at V and 2 bases at J, with 11 bases in the middle. In nucleotides, the CDR3 is TGTGCCAGCAGCCCGAGGACAGTCACAGATACGCAGTATTTT. Encoded protein: CASSPRTVTDTQYF.

The chain links TRBV28 to TRBJ2-3, with TRBD1 as a possible D gene (5 bases). V was clipped by 6 bases and J by 3 bases, with 19 bases between them. The CDR3 totals 16 residues. Germline values: CDR1 MDHEN, CDR2 SYDVKM. CDR3 DNA: TGTGCCAGCAGCGAAGCGCTGAAGGGGCGTACAGATACGCAGTATTTT. Translated, it gives CASSEALKGRTDTQYF.

The chain carries TRBV5-5 and TRBJ2-3; D remains unclear. CDR3 length equals 15 residues. V was pared by 0 bases and J by 1 base, with 9 bases between. Germline lookup yields CDR1 SGHKS and CDR2 YYEKEE (reference sequence). CDR3 loop: CASSLEGFGTDTQYF. The CDR3 DNA is TGTGCCAGCAGCTTGGAGGGTTTCGGCACAGATACGCAGTATTTT.

CDR3 residues: CASSIPTSGGTGELFF. CDR3 bases: TGTGCCAGTAGTATACCGACTAGCGGGGGGACCGGGGAGCTGTTTTTT. This sequence joins TRBV19 and TRBJ2-2, with TRBD2 identical over 13 bases. J was trimmed by 5 bases and V by 2 bases; bases with no gene match: 2. The CDR3 loop spans 16 amino acids. Germline V gene lookup returns CDR1 LNHDA and CDR2 SQIVND (reference sequence).

The chain recombines TRBV5-6 with TRBJ1-3, with TRBD1 as a possible D gene (5 bases). The CDR3 contains 14 residues. Germline loops: CDR1 SGHDT, CDR2 YYEEEE. The V gene lost 2 bases and the J gene lost 2 bases, with 8 bases spanning the gap. The CDR3: CASSFGGAGNTIYF. CDR3 nucleotide sequence: TGTGCCAGCAGCTTTGGGGGGGCTGGAAACACCATATATTTT. Based on the CDR3 plus reference TRBV5-6 and TRBJ1-3, the full variable domain is DAGVTQSPTHLIKTRGQQVTLRCSPKSGHDTVSWYQQALGQGPQFIFQYYEEEERQRGNFPDRFSGHQFPNYSSELNVNALLLGDSALYLCASSFGGAGNTIYFGEGSWLTVV.

V gene TRBV21-1 combines with J gene TRBJ1-5. TRBV21-1 is a pseudogene segment. The CDR3 is 18 residues long. The CDR3 region is CASSKTVLGGYSNQPQHF. CDR3 in DNA: TGTGCCAGCAGCAAAACTGTTCTTGGGGGATATAGCAATCAGCCCCAGCATTTT.

The table lists this clone with a few counts. This chain links TRBV6-5 with TRBJ1-1, with D hard to call. The CDR3 is made up of 13 amino acids. Trimming shortened V by 7 bases and J by 0 bases, and 9 bases separated the two germline ends. CDR1 and CDR2 from the germline V gene are MNHEY and SVGAGI. CDR3 nucleotide sequence: TGTGCCAGCACCACGGACTTGAACACTGAAGCTTTCTTT. It encodes CASTTDLNTEAFF.

The CDR3 bases are TGTGCCAGCAGTTACTCGGCGGCTTACTATGGCTACACCTTC. Protein: CASSYSAAYYGYTF. V gene TRBV6-2 or TRBV6-3 combines with J gene TRBJ1-2; D call uncertain. Trimming shortened V by 0 bases and J by 3 bases, and 8 bases separated the two germline ends. CDR3 length: 14 amino acids. Germline V gene sequence: CDR1 MNHEY, CDR2 SVGEGT.